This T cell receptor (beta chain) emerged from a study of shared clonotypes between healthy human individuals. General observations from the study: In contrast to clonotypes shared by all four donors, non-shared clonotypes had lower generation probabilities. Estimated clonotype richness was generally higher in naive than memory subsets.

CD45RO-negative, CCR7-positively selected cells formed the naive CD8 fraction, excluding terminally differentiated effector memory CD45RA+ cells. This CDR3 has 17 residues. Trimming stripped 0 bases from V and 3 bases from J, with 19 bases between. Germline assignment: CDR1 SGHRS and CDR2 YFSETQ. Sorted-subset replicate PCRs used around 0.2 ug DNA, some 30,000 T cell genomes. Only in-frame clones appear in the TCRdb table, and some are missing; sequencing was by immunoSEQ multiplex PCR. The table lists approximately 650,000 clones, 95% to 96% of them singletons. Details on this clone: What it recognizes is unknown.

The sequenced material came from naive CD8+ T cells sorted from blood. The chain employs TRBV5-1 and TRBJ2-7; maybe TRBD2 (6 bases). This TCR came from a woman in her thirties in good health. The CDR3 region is CASSLVPGTFGDYEQYF. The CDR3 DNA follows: TGCGCCAGCAGCTTGGTACCCGGGACTTTCGGAGACTACGAGCAGTACTTC.